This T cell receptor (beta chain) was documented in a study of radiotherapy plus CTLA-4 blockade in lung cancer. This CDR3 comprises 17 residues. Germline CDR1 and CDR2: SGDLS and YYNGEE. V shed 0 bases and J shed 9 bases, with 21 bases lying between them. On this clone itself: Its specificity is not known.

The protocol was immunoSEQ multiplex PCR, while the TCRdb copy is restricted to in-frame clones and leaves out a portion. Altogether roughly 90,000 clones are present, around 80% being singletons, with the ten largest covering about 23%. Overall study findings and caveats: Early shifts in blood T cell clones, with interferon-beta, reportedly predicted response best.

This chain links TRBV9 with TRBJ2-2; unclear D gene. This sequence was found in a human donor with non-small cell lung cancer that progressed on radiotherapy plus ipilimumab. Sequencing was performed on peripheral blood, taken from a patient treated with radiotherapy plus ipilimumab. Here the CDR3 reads CASSVEEREGADWELFF. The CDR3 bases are TGTGCCAGCAGCGTAGAGGAAAGGGAAGGCGCTGACTGGGAGCTGTTTTTT.